Listed here is a single T cell receptor beta chain. In the authors' workflow: By means of reference gene primer amplification, nucleated cell counts were estimated. Method: immunoSEQ multiplex PCR; TCRdb's copy keeps in-frame clones and lacks some. V and J calls and clone size come straight from that table; D and trimming were deduced from the DNA. The sample has about 200,000 clones; approximately 84% are singletons. This record comes from a study of blood T cell repertoires in COVID-19. On the study more broadly: Samples came from the United States, Italy and Spain, spanning acute and convalescent COVID-19.

The V gene's germline CDR1 is SGHNT and CDR2 YYREEE (reference sequence). V lost 3 bases and J 3 bases, leaving 13 bases between the germline ends. The CDR3 totals 15 residues. V gene TRBV5-4 combines with J gene TRBJ1-3, with D hard to call. This TCR was sampled from a man older than 75 with acute or convalescent COVID-19. Sequences were obtained from peripheral blood. CDR3 nucleotide sequence: TGTGCCAGCAGCTGGGGAGGGCAGTATGGAAACACCATATATTTT. Translated, it gives CASSWGGQYGNTIYF.